The 5 T cell receptor beta chains reported below all come from one sample, sequenced in a study of cytomegalovirus exposure and HLA in healthy donors. PCR employed 60 Vbeta and 13 Jbeta primers. Produced via immunoSEQ multiplex PCR; TCRdb's table is partial and in-frame only. The table lists roughly 180,000 clones, more than 65% of them singletons. Sequencing used PBMCs. These receptor sequences come from a girl aged 2 to 9 in good health and CMV-seropositive.

The gene calls are TRBV7-8 and TRBJ1-5, with a tentative D call TRBD1 (6 bases). Trimming removed 5 bases at V and 4 bases at J, with 15 bases between. CDR1 is SGHVS, CDR2 FQNEAQ, per germline. The CDR3 covers 15 residues. This CDR3 is CASSTDRLGNQPQHF. Here the CDR3 DNA reads TGTGCCAGCAGCACCGACAGGTTAGGGAATCAGCCCCAGCATTTT.

V usage is TRBV6-1 and J usage is TRBJ2-1, with 7 bases matching TRBD1. This CDR3 is 11 amino acids long. Germline V gene sequence: CDR1 MNHNS, CDR2 SASEGT. After removal of 8 bases from V and 7 bases from J, the junction contained 2 bases not matched to a gene. Written as DNA, the CDR3 is TGTGCCAGCGAGGGGGCTAATGAGCAGTTCTTC. It codes for CASEGANEQFF.

This clone was counted only a few times. V usage is TRBV5-1 and J usage is TRBJ1-1; 7 bases agree with TRBD1. There are 14 residues in the CDR3. Per germline, CDR1 SGHRS and CDR2 YFSETQ. The junction had 11 bases not matched to a gene; V was cut back by 8 bases and J by 4 bases. The CDR3 is CASDEGGLGTEAFF. DNA of the CDR3: TGCGCCAGTGACGAAGGGGGCTTGGGCACTGAAGCTTTCTTT.

V gene TRBV15 combines with J gene TRBJ1-5; possible D gene TRBD1, 5 bases. Looked up from germline, CDR1 is LNHNV and CDR2 is YYDKDF (reference sequence). V was pared by 0 bases and J by 0 bases, with 18 bases between. This CDR3 region has 19 residues. CDR3 sequence: CATSRDLGAGRYSNQPQHF. In nucleotides, the CDR3 is TGTGCCACCAGCAGAGATCTCGGGGCGGGAAGATATAGCAATCAGCCCCAGCATTTT.

This clone was counted once. Other DNA sequences of this sample code for an identical CDR3. This chain connects TRBV4-1 to TRBJ2-7; no clear D. Germline lookup yields CDR1 MGHRA and CDR2 YSYEKL. The V end lost 5 bases, the J end lost 6 bases, and 14 bases lay between the germline ends. The CDR3 runs 13 residues. The CDR3 protein is CASSSFGSTEQYF. Here the CDR3 DNA reads TGCGCCAGCAGCTCGTTCGGGTCCACCGAGCAGTACTTC.